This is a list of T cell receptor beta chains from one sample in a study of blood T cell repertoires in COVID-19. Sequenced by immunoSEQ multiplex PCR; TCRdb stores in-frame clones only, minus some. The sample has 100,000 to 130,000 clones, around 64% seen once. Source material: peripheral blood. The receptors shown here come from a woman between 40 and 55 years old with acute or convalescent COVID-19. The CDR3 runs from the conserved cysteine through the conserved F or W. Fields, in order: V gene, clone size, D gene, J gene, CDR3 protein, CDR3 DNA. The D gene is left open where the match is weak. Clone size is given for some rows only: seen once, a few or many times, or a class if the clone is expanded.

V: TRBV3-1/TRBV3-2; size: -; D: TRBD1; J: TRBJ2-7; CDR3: CASSQDGQGASYEQYF; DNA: TGTGCCAGCAGCCAAGACGGGCAGGGGGCAAGCTACGAGCAGTACTTC
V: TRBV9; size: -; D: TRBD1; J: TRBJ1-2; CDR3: CASSGRDSFYGYTF; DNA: TGTGCCAGCAGCGGACGGGACAGCTTTTATGGCTACACCTTC
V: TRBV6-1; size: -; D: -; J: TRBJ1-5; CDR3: CASSDKDWNQPQHF; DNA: TGTGCCAGCAGTGACAAAGACTGGAATCAGCCCCAGCATTTT
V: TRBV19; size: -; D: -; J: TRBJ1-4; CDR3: CASMDRPNEKLFF; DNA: TGTGCCAGTATGGACAGACCTAATGAAAAACTGTTTTTT
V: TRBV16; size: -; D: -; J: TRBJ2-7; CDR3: CASSQVFQGEQYF; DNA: TGTGCCAGCAGCCAAGTATTTCAGGGGGAGCAGTACTTC
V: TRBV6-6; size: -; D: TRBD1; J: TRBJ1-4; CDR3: CASSRLPGGAGEKLFF; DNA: TGTGCCAGCAGTCGCCTCCCAGGGGGCGCGGGTGAAAAACTGTTTTTT
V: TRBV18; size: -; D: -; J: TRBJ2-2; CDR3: CASSSPRHNEGELFF; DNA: TGTGCCAGCTCATCCCCGAGACACAATGAGGGGGAGCTGTTTTTT
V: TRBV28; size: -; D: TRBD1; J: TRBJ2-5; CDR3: CASSLGGQGTETQYF; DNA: TGTGCCAGCAGTTTAGGGGGACAGGGGACAGAGACCCAGTACTTC
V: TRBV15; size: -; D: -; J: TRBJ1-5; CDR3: CATSRVQGNQPQHF; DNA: TGTGCCACCAGCAGAGTTCAGGGGAATCAGCCCCAGCATTTT
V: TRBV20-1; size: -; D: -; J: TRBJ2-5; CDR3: CSASRYETQYF; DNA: TGCAGTGCTAGTCGGTACGAGACCCAGTACTTC
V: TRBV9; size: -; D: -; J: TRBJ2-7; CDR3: CASSVTDTTYEQYF; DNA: TGTGCCAGCAGCGTAACGGACACCACCTACGAGCAGTACTTC
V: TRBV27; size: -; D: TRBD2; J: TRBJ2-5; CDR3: CASKMIAGGRQETQYF; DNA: TGTGCCAGCAAAATGATAGCGGGGGGGCGGCAAGAGACCCAGTACTTC
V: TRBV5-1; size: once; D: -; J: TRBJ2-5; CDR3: CASSLGLPEETQYF; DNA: TGCGCCAGCAGCTTGGGACTACCCGAAGAGACCCAGTACTTC
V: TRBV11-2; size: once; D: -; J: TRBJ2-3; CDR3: CASSRAGGTALLTDTQYF; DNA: TGTGCCAGCAGCCGAGCCGGGGGAACGGCCCTACTCACAGATACGCAGTATTTT
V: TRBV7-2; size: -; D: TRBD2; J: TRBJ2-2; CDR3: CASSLGGLANTGELFF; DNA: TGTGCCAGCAGCTTAGGGGGACTAGCGAACACCGGGGAGCTGTTTTTT
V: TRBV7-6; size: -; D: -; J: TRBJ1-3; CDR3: CASSKADSSGNTIYF; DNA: TGTGCCAGCAGTAAGGCCGACAGCTCTGGAAACACCATATATTTT
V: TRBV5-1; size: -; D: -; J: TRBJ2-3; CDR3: CASSPQGSTDTQYF; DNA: TGCGCCAGCAGCCCTCAGGGAAGCACAGATACGCAGTATTTT
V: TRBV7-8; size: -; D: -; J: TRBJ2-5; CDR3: CASSRTGETQYF; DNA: TGTGCCAGCAGCCGGACGGGTGAGACCCAGTACTTC
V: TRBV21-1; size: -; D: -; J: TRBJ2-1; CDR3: CASSKEAGNEQFF; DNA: TGTGCCAGCAGCAAAGAGGCAGGGAATGAGCAGTTCTTC
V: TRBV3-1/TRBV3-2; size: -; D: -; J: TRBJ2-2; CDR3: CASSRLDTNTGELFF; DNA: TGTGCCAGCAGTCGACTAGACACGAACACCGGGGAGCTGTTTTTT
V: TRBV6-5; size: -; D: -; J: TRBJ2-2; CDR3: CASSPPEDTGELFF; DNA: TGTGCCAGCAGTCCCCCCGAGGATACCGGGGAGCTGTTTTTT
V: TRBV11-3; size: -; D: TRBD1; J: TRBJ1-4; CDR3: CASSLGRTGGEAKTNEKLFF; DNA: TGTGCCAGCAGCTTGGGGCGGACAGGGGGAGAAGCTAAAACTAATGAAAAACTGTTTTTT
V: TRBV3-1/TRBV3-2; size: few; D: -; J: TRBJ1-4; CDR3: CASSQQAGANEKLFF; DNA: TGTGCCAGCAGCCAACAAGCAGGGGCTAATGAAAAACTGTTTTTT
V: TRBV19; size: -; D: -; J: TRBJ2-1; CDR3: CASSIKPGEGQFF; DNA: TGTGCCAGTAGTATAAAACCGGGAGAGGGGCAGTTCTTC
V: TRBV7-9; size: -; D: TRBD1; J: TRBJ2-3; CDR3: CASSLALTGTGFTDTQYF; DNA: TGTGCCAGCAGCTTAGCGCTAACCGGGACAGGTTTCACAGATACGCAGTATTTT
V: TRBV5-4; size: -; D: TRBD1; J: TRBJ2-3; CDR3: CASSKPGDRATDTQYF; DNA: TGTGCCAGCAGCAAACCCGGGGACAGGGCAACAGATACGCAGTATTTT
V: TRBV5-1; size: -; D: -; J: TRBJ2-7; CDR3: CASSLSLGGVGEQYF; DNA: TGCGCCAGCAGCTTGAGCTTAGGAGGGGTAGGCGAGCAGTACTTC
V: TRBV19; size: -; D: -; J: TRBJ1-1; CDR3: CASTHTGGGRNTEAFF; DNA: TGTGCCAGTACCCACACCGGCGGGGGACGGAACACTGAAGCTTTCTTT
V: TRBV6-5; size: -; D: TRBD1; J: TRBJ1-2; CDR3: CASSPGTGGSYGYTF; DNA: TGTGCCAGCAGTCCCGGGACAGGGGGCTCCTATGGCTACACCTTC
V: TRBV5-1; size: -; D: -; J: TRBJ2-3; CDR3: CASSLSAGGSTDTQYF; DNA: TGCGCCAGCAGCCTTTCTGCTGGGGGGAGCACAGATACGCAGTATTTT
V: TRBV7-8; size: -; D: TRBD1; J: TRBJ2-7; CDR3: CASRDRQGTHEQYF; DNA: TGTGCCAGCAGAGACAGACAGGGTACCCACGAGCAGTACTTC
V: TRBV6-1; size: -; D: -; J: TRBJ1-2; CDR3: CASSEEGVHGYTF; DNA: TGTGCCAGCAGTGAAGAGGGGGTTCATGGCTACACCTTC
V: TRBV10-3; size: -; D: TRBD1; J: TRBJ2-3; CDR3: CAIMTGKSTDTQYF; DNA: TGTGCCATCATGACAGGGAAGAGCACAGATACGCAGTATTTT
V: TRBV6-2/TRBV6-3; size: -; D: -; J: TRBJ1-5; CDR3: CASSYVLTGQPQHF; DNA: TGTGCCAGCAGTTACGTTTTAACGGGTCAGCCCCAGCATTTT
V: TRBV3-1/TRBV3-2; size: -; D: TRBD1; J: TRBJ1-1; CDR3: CASSLGTGGTEAFF; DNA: TGTGCCAGCAGCCTGGGGACAGGGGGCACTGAAGCTTTCTTT
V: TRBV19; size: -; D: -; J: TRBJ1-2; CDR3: CASSSTGSDYGYTF; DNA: TGTGCCAGTAGTAGCACGGGGTCGGACTATGGCTACACCTTC
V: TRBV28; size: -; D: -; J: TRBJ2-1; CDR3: CASSLGGSSYNEQFF; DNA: TGTGCCAGCAGTTTAGGAGGGAGCTCCTACAATGAGCAGTTCTTC
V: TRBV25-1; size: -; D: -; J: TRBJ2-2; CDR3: CASSGYGRAGELFF; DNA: TGTGCCAGCAGTGGATACGGTAGAGCCGGGGAGCTGTTTTTT
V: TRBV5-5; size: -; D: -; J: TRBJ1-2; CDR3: CPRRRAGGALTRGYTF; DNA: TGCCCCCGCCGCCGCGCGGGGGGGGCGCTGACTAGAGGCTACACCTTC
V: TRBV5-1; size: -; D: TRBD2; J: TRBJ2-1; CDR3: CASSEIGLAANNEQFF; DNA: TGCGCCAGCAGCGAGATAGGACTAGCGGCAAACAATGAGCAGTTCTTC
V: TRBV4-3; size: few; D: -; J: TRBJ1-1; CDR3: CASSQRVNTEAFF; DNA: TGCGCCAGCAGCCAAAGAGTGAACACTGAAGCTTTCTTT
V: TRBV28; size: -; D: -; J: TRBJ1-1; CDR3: CASSLIRAEAFF; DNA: TGTGCCAGCAGTTTAATACGCGCTGAAGCTTTCTTT
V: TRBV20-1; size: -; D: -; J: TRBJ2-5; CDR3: CSATSQETQYF; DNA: TGCAGTGCCACTAGCCAAGAGACCCAGTACTTC
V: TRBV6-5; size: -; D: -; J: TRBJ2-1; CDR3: CASSYSTYYNEQFF; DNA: TGTGCCAGCAGTTACTCGACTTATTACAATGAGCAGTTCTTC
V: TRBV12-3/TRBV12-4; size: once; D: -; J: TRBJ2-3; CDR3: CASMGATDTQYF; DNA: TGTGCCAGCATGGGCGCCACAGATACGCAGTATTTT
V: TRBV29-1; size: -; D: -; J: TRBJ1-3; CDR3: CSIASAGNTIYF; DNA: TGCAGCATCGCGTCGGCTGGAAACACCATATATTTT
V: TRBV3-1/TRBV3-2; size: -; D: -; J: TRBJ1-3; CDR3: CASSQDTGDGRNTIYF; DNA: TGTGCCAGCAGCCAAGATACGGGGGATGGGAGAAACACCATATATTTT
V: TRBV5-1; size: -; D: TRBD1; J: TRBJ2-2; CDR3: CASSLLSTRQGTGELFF; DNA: TGCGCCAGCAGCTTGCTTAGTACGCGACAGGGGACCGGGGAGCTGTTTTTT
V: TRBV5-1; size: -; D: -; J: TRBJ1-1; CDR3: CASSPFPEAFF; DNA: TGCGCCAGCAGCCCCTTCCCTGAAGCTTTCTTT
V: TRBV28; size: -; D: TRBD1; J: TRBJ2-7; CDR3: CASSRGAGTGVYEQYF; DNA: TGTGCCAGCAGTCGGGGAGCCGGGACAGGGGTCTACGAGCAGTACTTC
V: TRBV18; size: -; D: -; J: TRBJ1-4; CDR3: CASSPIGRGGEKLFF; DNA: TGTGCCAGCTCACCGATCGGCAGGGGTGGAGAAAAACTGTTTTTT
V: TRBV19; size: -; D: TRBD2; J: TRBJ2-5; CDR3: CASGGVRETQYF; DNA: TGTGCCAGTGGGGGGGTAAGGGAGACCCAGTACTTC
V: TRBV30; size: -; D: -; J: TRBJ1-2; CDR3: CAWSVGADGYTF; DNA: TGTGCCTGGAGTGTTGGGGCGGATGGCTACACCTTC
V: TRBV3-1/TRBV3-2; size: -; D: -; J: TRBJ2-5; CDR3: CASSQMAGKETQYF; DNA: TGTGCCAGCAGCCAAATGGCGGGAAAAGAGACCCAGTACTTC